This T cell receptor beta chain was sequenced during a study of regulatory T cells in long-lasting Graves disease. CDR3 length: 13 amino acids. V trimming: 4 bases; J trimming: 5 bases; junction bases outside the gene matches: 5. Germline CDR1 reads SQVTM; CDR2 reads ANQGSEA. Described time point: newly diagnosed GD, antithyroid drugs for less than 3 months. TCR sequences were obtained from RNA taken from PBMCs. This clonotype occurred a few times. iRepertoire HTBI primers and Arm-PCR of CDR3 regions built TCR beta libraries. Each CDR3 protein gets one entry after TCRdb re-called the multiplex PCR reads with MiXCR. The sample has fewer than 400,000 distinct CDR3 sequences; roughly 18% are singletons.

This specimen was peripheral blood mononuclear cells (PBMCs), taken at new diagnosis, from a patient treated with antithyroid drugs. The receptor's source is a female donor with Graves disease. The chain uses TRBV29-1 and TRBJ2-7; 10 nucleotides match TRBD2. CDR3 nucleotides: TGCAGCGTTGCAGCTAGCGGGAGTCACGAGCAGTACTTC. Translation gives CSVAASGSHEQYF.